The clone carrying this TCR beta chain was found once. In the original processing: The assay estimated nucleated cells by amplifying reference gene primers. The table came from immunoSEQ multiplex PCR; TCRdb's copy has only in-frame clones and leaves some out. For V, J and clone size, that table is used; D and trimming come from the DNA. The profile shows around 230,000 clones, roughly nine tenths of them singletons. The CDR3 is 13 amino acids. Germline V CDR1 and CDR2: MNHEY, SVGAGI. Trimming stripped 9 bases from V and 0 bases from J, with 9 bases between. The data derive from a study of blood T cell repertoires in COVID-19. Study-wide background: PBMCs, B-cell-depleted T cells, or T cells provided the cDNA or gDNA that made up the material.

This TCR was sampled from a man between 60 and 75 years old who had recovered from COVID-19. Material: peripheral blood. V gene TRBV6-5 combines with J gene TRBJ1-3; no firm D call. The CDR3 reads CASLQLSGNTIYF. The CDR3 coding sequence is TGTGCCAGTTTACAGCTCTCTGGAAACACCATATATTTT.